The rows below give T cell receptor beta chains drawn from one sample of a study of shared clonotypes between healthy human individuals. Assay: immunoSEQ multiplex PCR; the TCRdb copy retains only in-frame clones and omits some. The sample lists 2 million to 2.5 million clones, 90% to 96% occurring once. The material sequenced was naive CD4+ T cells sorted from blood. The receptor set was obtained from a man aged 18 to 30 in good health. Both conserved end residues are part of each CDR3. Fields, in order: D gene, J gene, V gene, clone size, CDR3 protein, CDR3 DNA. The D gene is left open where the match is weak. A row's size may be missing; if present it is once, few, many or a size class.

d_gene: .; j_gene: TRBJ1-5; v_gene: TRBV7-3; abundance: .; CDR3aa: CASSGGGQPQHF; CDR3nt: TGTGCCAGCAGTGGCGGAGGGCAGCCCCAGCATTTT
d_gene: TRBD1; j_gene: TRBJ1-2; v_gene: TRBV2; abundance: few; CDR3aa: CASSRTGSYGYTF; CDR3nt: TGTGCCAGCAGTCGGACAGGAAGCTATGGCTACACCTTC
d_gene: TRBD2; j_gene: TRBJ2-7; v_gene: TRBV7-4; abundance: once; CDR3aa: CASSLPIAGDSEQYF; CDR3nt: TGTGCCAGCAGCTTACCCATAGCGGGAGACAGCGAGCAGTACTTC
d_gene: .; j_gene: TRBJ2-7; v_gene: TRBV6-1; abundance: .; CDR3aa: CATSRTDTYEQYF; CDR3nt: TGTGCCACATCGAGGACAGATACTTACGAGCAGTACTTC
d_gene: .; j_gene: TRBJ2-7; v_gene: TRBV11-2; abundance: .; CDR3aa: CASSLDPGSYEQYF; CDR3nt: TGTGCCAGCAGCTTAGATCCCGGATCCTACGAGCAGTACTTC
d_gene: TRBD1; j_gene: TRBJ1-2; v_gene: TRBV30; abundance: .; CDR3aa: CAWSVTGANYGYTF; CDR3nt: TGTGCCTGGAGTGTTACAGGGGCGAACTATGGCTACACCTTC
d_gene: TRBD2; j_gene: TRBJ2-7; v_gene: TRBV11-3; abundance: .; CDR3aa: CASSRGGIEEQYF; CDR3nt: TGTGCCAGCAGCCGGGGGGGTATAGAGGAGCAGTACTTC
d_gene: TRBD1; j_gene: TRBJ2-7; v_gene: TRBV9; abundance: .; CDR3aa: CASSRQTGGSDEQYF; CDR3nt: TGTGCCAGCAGCAGACAGACAGGGGGATCTGACGAGCAGTACTTC
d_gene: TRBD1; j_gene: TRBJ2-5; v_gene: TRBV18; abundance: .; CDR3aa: CASSTGNQETQYF; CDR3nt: TGTGCCAGCTCGACAGGGAACCAAGAGACCCAGTACTTC
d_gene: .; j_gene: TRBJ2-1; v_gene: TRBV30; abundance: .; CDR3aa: CAWRAGIYNEQFF; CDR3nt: TGTGCCTGGAGGGCGGGGATCTACAATGAGCAGTTCTTC
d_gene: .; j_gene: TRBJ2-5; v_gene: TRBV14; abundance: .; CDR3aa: CASSQDVVQETQYF; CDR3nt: TGTGCCAGCAGCCAAGACGTAGTACAAGAGACCCAGTACTTC
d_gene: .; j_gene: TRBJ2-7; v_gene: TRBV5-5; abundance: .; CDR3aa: CASSLSQGRSNGSYEQYF; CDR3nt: TGTGCCAGCAGCTTATCACAGGGGAGGTCGAACGGTTCCTACGAGCAGTACTTC
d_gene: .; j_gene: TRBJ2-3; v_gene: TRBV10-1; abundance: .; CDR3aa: CASSEAGADTQYF; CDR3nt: TGCGCCAGCAGTGAGGCTGGGGCCGATACGCAGTATTTT
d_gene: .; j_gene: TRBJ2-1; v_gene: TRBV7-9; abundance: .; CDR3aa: CASSLASQGDEQFF; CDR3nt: TGTGCCAGCAGCTTAGCGAGTCAGGGCGACGAGCAGTTCTTC
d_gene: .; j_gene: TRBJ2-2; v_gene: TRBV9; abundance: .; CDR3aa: CASSVEGRGTGELFF; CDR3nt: TGTGCCAGCAGCGTAGAAGGCAGGGGAACCGGGGAGCTGTTTTTT
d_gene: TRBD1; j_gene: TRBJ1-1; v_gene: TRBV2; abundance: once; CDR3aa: CASSVEGAGTEAFF; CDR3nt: TGTGCCAGCAGTGTGGAGGGGGCGGGCACTGAAGCTTTCTTT
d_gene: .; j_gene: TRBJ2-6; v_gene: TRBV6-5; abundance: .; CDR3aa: CASSPPGSGANVLTF; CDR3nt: TGTGCCAGCAGTCCGCCCGGCTCTGGGGCCAACGTCCTGACTTTC
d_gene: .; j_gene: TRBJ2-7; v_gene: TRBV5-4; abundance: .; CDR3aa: CASSPSANLPYEQYF; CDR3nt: TGTGCCAGCAGCCCCTCGGCCAACCTACCCTACGAGCAGTACTTC
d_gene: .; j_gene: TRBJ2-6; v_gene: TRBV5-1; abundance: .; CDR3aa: CASSVQGSGANVLTF; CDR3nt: TGCGCCAGCAGCGTACAGGGTTCTGGGGCCAACGTCCTGACTTTC
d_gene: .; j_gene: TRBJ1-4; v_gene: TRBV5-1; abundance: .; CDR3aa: CASSPTGGGGEKLFF; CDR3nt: TGCGCCAGCAGCCCTACCGGAGGGGGTGGTGAAAAACTGTTTTTT
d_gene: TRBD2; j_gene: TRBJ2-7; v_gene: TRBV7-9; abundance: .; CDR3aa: CASSHLTGGPYEQYF; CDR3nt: TGTGCCAGCAGCCACCTGACGGGAGGCCCCTACGAGCAGTACTTC
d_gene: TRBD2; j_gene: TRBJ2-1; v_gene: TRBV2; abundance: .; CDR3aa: CASSLAGGAYNEQFF; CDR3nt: TGTGCCAGCAGTCTAGCGGGAGGAGCCTACAATGAGCAGTTCTTC
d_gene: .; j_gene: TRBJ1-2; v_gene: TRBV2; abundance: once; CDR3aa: CASSAIGRDYGYTF; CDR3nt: TGTGCCAGCAGTGCAATCGGACGGGACTATGGCTACACCTTC
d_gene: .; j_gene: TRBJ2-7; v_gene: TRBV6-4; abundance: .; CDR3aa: CASSAHGGLGEQYF; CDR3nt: TGTGCCAGCAGTGCCCACGGGGGGCTCGGCGAGCAGTACTTC
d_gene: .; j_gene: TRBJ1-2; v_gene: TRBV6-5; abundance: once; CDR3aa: CASSYSIGDGYTF; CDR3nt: TGTGCCAGCAGTTACTCGATCGGGGACGGCTACACCTTC
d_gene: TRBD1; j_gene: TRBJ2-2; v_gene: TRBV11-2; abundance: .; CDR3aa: CASSRQGAAGELFF; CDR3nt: TGTGCCAGCAGCCGTCAGGGGGCGGCCGGGGAGCTGTTTTTT
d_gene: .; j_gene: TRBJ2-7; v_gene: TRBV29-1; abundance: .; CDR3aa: CSVEVSGWQASYEQYF; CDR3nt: TGCAGCGTTGAGGTGTCGGGGTGGCAGGCCAGCTACGAGCAGTACTTC
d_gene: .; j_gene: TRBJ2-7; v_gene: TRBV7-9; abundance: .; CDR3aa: CASSRMKQSYEQYF; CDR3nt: TGTGCCAGCAGCAGGATGAAACAGTCCTACGAGCAGTACTTC
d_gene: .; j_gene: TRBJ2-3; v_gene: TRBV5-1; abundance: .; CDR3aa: CASSPGGAVPDTQYF; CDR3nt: TGCGCCAGCAGCCCCGGCGGGGCGGTCCCAGATACGCAGTATTTT
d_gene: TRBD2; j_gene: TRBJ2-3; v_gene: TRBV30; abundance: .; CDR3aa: CASFGLAGGRSGTDTQYF; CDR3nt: TGTGCCTCCTTCGGGCTAGCGGGGGGGCGAAGTGGCACAGATACGCAGTATTTT
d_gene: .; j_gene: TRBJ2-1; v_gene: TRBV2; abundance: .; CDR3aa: CASSFLDEQFF; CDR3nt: TGTGCCAGCAGCTTCCTGGATGAGCAGTTCTTC
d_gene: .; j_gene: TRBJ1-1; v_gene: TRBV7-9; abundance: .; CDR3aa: CASSLVPNQNTEAFF; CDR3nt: TGTGCCAGCAGCTTGGTCCCGAATCAGAACACTGAAGCTTTCTTT
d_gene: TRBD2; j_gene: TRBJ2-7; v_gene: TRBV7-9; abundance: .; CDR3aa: CASSSSTSGRDEQYF; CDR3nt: TGTGCCAGCAGCTCCTCGACTAGCGGGAGGGACGAGCAGTACTTC
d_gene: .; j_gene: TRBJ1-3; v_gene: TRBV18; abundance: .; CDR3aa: CASSQNRGISGNTIYF; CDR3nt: TGTGCCAGCTCTCAAAATAGGGGAATCTCTGGAAACACCATATATTTT
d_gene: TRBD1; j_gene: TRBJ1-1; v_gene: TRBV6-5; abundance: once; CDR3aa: CASSRGQGGAEAFF; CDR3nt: TGTGCCAGCAGTAGGGGACAGGGAGGAGCTGAAGCTTTCTTT
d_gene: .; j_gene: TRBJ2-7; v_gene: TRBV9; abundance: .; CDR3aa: CASSPWSENSYEQYF; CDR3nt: TGTGCCAGCAGCCCGTGGTCGGAAAACTCCTACGAGCAGTACTTC
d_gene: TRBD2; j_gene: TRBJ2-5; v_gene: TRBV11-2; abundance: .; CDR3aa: CASSPFSTSGGKETQYF; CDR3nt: TGTGCCAGCAGCCCTTTTAGTACTAGCGGGGGCAAAGAGACCCAGTACTTC
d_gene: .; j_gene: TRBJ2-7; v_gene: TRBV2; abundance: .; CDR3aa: CASSEVRGQGYEQYF; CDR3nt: TGTGCCAGCAGTGAAGTTCGGGGGCAGGGATACGAGCAGTACTTC
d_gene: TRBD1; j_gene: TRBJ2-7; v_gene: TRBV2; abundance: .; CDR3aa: CASSTNPGQGQEQYF; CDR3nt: TGTGCCAGCAGTACTAATCCGGGACAGGGGCAAGAGCAGTACTTC
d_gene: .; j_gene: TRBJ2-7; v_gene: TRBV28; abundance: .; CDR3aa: CASRSVLYEQYF; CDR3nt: TGTGCCAGCAGATCCGTCCTTTACGAGCAGTACTTC
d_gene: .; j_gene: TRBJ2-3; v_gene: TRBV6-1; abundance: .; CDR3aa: CASSEFKGVDTQYF; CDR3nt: TGTGCCAGCAGTGAATTTAAGGGTGTAGATACGCAGTATTTT
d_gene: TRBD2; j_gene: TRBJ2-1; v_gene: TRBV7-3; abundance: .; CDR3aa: CASSLDGGGPYNEQFF; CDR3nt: TGTGCCAGCAGCTTAGATGGCGGGGGGCCGTACAATGAGCAGTTCTTC
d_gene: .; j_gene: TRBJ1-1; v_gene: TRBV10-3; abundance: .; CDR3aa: CAIKRAENTEAFF; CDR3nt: TGTGCCATCAAAAGGGCGGAGAACACTGAAGCTTTCTTT
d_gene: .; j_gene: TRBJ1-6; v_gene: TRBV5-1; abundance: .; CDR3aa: CASMAEPPDNSPLHF; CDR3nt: TGCGCCAGCATGGCGGAGCCCCCGGATAATTCACCCCTCCACTTT
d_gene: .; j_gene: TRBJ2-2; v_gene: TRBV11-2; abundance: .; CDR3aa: CASSPALTGELFF; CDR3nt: TGTGCCAGCAGCCCGGCGCTCACCGGGGAGCTGTTTTTT
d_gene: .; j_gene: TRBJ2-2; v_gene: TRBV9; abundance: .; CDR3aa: CASSPGGRGISFPGELFF; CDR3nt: TGTGCCAGCAGCCCCGGCGGCAGGGGAATTAGTTTCCCCGGGGAGCTGTTTTTT